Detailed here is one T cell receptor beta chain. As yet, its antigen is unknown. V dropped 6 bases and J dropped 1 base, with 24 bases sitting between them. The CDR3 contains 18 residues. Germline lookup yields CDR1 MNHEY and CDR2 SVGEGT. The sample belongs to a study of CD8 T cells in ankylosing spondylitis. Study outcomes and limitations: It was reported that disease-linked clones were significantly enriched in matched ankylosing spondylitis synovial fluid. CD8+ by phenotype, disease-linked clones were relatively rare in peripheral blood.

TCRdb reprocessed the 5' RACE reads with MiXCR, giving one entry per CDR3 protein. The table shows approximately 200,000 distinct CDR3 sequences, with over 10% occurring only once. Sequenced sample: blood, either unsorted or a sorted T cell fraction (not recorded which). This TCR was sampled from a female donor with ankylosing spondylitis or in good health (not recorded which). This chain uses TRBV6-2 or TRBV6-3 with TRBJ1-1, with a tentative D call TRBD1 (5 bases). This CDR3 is CASSQLIGLGASNTEAFF. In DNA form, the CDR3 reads TGTGCCAGCAGCCAATTAATTGGGCTAGGGGCGTCGAACACTGAAGCTTTCTTT.